Listed below are T cell receptor beta chains from one sample, sequenced in a study of T cells after yellow fever vaccination. Via MiXCR, TCRdb re-called the 5' RACE reads, giving one row per CDR3 protein. The table records 550,000 or so distinct CDR3 sequences, roughly 19% of them present only once. Material: PBMCs, obtained 15 days after the yellow fever booster vaccination. The source is a man younger than 45 who received the YFV17D yellow fever vaccine. Both conserved end residues are trimmed from each CDR3. The order of the fields is clone size, V gene, D gene, CDR3 protein. The D gene is left open where the match is weak. Size values are once, few and many counts, or a class for expanded clones, and some rows have none.

>NA|TRBV19|TRBD2
ASKGPSGSTGELF
>NA|TRBV29-1|TRBD2
SVEAQAGADTQY
>NA|TRBV12-3/TRBV12-4|TRBD2
ASSSWVAGTNIQY
>NA|TRBV10-3|TRBD2
ATQGLAGGEEQY
>NA|TRBV5-6|TRBD2
ASSSKAGKEQF
>NA|TRBV5-1|TRBD2
ASTLLAGATGELF
>NA|TRBV5-1|NA
ASSLDGDGGYT
>few|TRBV4-2|NA
ASSQEFGSDTQY
>few|TRBV20-1|NA
SARDSERGMNTEAF
>NA|TRBV6-2/TRBV6-3|NA
ASSSPDNEAF